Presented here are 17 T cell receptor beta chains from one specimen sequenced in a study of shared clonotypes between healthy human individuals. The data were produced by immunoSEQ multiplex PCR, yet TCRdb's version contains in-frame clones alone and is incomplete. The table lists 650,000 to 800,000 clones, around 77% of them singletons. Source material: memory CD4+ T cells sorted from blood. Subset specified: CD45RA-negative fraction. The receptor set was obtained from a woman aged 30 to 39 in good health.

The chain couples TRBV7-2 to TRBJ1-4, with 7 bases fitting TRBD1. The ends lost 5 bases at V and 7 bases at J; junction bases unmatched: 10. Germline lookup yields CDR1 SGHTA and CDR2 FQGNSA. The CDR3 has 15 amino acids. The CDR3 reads CASSTYRGSGEKLFF. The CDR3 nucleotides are TGTGCCAGCAGCACCTACAGGGGATCGGGTGAAAAACTGTTTTTT. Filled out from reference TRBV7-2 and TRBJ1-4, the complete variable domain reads GAGVSQSPSNKVTEKGKDVELRCDPISGHTALYWYRQSLGQGLEFLIYFQGNSAPDKSGLPSDRFSAERTGGSVSTLTIQRTQQEDSAVYLCASSTYRGSGEKLFFGSGTQLSVL.

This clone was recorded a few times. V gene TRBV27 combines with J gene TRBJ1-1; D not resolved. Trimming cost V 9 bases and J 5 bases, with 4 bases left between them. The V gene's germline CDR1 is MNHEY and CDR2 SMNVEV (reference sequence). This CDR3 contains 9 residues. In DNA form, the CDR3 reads TGTGCCAGGGGGACTGAAGCTTTCTTT. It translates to CARGTEAFF.

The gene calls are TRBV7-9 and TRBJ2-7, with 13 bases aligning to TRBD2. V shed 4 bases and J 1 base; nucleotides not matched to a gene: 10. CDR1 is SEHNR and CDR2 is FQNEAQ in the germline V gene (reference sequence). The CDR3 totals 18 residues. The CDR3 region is CASSSSPGTSGMSYEQYF. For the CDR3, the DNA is TGTGCCAGCAGCTCCTCGCCCGGGACTAGCGGGATGTCCTACGAGCAGTACTTC.

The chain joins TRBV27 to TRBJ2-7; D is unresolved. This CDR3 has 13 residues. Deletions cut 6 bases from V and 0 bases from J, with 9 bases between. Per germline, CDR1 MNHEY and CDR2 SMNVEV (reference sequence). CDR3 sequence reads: CASRALSSYEQYF. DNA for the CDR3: TGTGCCAGCAGGGCTCTGAGCTCCTACGAGCAGTACTTC.

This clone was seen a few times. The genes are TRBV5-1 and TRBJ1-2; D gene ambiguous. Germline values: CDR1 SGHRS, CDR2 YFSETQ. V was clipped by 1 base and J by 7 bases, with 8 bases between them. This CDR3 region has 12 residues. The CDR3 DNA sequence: TGCGCCAGCAGCTTGCGGGATGGTGGCTACACCTTC. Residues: CASSLRDGGYTF. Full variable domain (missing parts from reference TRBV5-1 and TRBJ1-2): KAGVTQTPRYLIKTRGQQVTLSCSPISGHRSVSWYQQTPGQGLQFLFEYFSETQRNKGNFPGRFSGRQFSNSRSEMNVSTLELGDSALYLCASSLRDGGYTFGSGTRLTVV.

The CDR3 DNA follows: TGTGCCAGCAGCGGATACAGAAACCCTAGCACAGATACGCAGTATTTT. It specifies CASSGYRNPSTDTQYF. The chain links TRBV9 to TRBJ2-3; D gene uncertain. The length of the CDR3 is 16 residues. Per the germline V gene, CDR1 is SGDLS and CDR2 is YYNGEE. Trimming removed 3 bases from V and 0 bases from J, with 14 bases in between.

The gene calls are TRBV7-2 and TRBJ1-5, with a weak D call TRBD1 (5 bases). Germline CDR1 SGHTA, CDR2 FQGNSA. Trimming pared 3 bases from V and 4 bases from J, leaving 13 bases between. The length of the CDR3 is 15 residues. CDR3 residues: CASSFGSTVNQPQHF. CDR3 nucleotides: TGTGCCAGCAGCTTTGGTTCGACAGTTAATCAGCCCCAGCATTTT.

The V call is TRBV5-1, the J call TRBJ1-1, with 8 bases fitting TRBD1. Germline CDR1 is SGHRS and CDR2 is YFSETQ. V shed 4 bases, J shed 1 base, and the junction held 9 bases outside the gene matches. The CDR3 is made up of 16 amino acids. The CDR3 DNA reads TGCGCCAGCAGCCTGGGACAGGAAGGATGGAACACTGAAGCTTTCTTT. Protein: CASSLGQEGWNTEAFF.

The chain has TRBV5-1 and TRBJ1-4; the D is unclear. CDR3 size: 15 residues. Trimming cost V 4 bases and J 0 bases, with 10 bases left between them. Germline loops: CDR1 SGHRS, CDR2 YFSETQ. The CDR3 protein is CASSPRTATNEKLFF. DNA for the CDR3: TGCGCCAGCAGCCCGCGGACTGCAACTAATGAAAAACTGTTTTTT.

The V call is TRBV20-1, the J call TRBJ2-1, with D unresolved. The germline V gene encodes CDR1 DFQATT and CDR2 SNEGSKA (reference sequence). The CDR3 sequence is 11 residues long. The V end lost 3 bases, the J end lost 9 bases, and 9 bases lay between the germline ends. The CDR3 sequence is CSASRPSEQFF. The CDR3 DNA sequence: TGCAGTGCTAGTAGGCCTTCTGAGCAGTTCTTC.

The CDR3 sequence is CASKTSSAYEQYF. The CDR3 DNA reads TGTGCCAGCAAGACCAGCTCGGCCTACGAGCAGTACTTC. The genes are TRBV6-5 and TRBJ2-7; D gene unclear. Deletions cut 7 bases from V and 2 bases from J, with 12 bases between. From germline, CDR1 is MNHEY and CDR2 SVGAGI. The CDR3 runs 13 residues.

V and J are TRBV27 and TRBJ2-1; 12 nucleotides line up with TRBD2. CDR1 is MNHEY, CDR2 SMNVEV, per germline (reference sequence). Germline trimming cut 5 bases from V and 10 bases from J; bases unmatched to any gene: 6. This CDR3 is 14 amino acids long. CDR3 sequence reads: CASSGLAGRGEQFF. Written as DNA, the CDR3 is TGTGCCAGCAGTGGACTAGCGGGAAGGGGAGAGCAGTTCTTC.

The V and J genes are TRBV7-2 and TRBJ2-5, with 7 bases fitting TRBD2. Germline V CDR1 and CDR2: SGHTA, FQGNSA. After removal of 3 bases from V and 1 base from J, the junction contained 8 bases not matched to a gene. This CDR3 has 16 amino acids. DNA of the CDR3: TGTGCCAGCAGCTTCCCCCGACTAGCCAGCCAAGAGACCCAGTACTTC. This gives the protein CASSFPRLASQETQYF. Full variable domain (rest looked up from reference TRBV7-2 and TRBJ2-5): GAGVSQSPSNKVTEKGKDVELRCDPISGHTALYWYRQSLGQGLEFLIYFQGNSAPDKSGLPSDRFSAERTGGSVSTLTIQRTQQEDSAVYLCASSFPRLASQETQYFGPGTRLLVL.

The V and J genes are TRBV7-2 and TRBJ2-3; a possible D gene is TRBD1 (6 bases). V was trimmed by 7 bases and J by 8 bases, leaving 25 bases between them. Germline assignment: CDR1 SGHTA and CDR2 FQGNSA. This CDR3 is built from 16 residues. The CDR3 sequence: CASNLAPGQGLSTQYF. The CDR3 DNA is TGTGCCAGCAACCTGGCACCGGGCCAGGGGTTGAGTACGCAGTATTTT.

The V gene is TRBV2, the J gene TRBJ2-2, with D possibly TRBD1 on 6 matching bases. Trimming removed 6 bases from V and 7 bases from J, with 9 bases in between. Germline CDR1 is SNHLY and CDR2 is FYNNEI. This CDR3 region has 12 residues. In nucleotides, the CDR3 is TGTGCCAGCAGCTACAGGGTCGGGGAGCTGTTTTTT. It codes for CASSYRVGELFF.

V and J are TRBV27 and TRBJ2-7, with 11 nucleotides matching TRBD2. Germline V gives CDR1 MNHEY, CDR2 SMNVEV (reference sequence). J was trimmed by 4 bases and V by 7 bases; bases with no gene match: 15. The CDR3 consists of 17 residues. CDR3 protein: CASTPRVGLAAPYEQYF. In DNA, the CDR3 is TGTGCCAGCACCCCCCGGGTGGGACTAGCGGCACCTTACGAGCAGTACTTC.

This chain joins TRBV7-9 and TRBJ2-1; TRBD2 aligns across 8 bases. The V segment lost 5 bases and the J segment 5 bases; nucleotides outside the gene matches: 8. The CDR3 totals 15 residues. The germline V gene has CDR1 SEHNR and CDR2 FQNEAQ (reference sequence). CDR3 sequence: CASSRNSGGDNEQFF. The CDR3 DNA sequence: TGTGCCAGCAGCCGTAATTCGGGAGGGGACAATGAGCAGTTCTTC.